What follows is one T cell receptor (beta chain) and its context. As yet, its antigen is unknown. The sample belongs to a study of CD8 T cells in Susac syndrome. From blood CD8+ and CD4+ T cells, TCR beta sequences were generated. The recently defined diagnostic criteria for definite or probable disease were met by the Susac syndrome patients. Roughly 0.45 to 1 ug RNA was reverse transcribed with random hexamers. TCRdb re-analysed the immunoSEQ multiplex PCR reads in MiXCR, keeping a single row per CDR3 protein. Among roughly 100,000 distinct CDR3 sequences, roughly 94% were seen once, and the ten largest hold about 0.41%. Germline V CDR1 and CDR2: SGHAT, FQNNGV. The CDR3 contains 12 residues. Deletions cut 5 bases from V and 5 bases from J, with 9 bases between. Findings and caveats of the study: The number of Susac-specific public clones found was around 16 in total CD8+ repertoires and about 5 in CD8+ TEMRA repertoires.

J is TRBJ2-5 and V is TRBV11-2, with a possible D match to TRBD2 (6 bases). This TCR came from a human donor with Susac syndrome. Sequencing input: CD8+ T cells from PBMCs. CDR3 region: CASSPREETQYF. In DNA, the CDR3 is TGTGCCAGCAGCCCCCGGGAGGAGACCCAGTACTTC.